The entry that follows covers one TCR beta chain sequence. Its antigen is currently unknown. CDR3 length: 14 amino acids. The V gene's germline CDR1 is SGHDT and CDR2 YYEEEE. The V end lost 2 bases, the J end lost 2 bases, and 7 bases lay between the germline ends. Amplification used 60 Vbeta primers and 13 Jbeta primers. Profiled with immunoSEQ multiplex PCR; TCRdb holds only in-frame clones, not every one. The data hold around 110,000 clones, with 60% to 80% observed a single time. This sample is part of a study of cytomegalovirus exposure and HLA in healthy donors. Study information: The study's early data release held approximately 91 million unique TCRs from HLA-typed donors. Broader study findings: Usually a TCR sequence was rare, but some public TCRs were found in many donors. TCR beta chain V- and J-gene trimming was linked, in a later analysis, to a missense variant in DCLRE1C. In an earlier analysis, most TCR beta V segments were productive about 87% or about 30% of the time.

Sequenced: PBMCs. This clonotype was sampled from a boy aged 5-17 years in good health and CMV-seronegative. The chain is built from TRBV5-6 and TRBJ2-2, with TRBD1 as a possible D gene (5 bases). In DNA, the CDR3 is TGTGCCAGCAGCTTTGACAGAAACACCGGGGAGCTGTTTTTT. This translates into CASSFDRNTGELFF.